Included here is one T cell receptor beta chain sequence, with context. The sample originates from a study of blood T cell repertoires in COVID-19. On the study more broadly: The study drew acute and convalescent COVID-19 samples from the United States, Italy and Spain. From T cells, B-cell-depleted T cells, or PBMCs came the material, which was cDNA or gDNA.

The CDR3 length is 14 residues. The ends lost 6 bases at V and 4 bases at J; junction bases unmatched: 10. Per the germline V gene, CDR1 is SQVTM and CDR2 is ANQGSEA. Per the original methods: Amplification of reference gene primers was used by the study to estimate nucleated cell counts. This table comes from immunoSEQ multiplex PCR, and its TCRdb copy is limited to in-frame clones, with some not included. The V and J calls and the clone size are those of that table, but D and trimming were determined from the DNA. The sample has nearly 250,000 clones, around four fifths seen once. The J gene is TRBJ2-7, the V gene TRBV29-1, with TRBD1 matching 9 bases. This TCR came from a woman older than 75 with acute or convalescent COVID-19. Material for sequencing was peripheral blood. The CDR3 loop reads CSVIRDRDNYEQYF. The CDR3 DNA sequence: TGCAGCGTGATCCGGGACAGGGATAATTACGAGCAGTACTTC.